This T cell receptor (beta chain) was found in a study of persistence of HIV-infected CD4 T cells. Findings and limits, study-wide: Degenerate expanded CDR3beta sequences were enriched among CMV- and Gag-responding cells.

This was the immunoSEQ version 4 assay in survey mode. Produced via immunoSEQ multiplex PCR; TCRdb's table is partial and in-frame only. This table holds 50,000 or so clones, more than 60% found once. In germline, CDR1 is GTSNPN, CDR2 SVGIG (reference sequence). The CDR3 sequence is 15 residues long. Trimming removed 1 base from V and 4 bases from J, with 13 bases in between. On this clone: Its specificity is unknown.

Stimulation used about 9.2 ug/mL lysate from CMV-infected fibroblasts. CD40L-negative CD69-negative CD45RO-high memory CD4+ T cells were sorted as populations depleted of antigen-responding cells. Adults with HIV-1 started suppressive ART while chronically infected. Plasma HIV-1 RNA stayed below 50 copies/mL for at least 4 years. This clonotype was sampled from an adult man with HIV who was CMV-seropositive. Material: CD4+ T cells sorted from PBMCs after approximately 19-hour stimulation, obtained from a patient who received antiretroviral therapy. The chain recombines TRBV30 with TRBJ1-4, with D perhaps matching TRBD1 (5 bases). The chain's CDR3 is CAWSETGRGNEKLFF. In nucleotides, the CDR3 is TGTGCCTGGAGTGAAACGGGGCGGGGTAATGAAAAACTGTTTTTT.